This is a list of T cell receptor beta chains from one sample in a study of blood T cell repertoires in COVID-19. The table came from immunoSEQ multiplex PCR; TCRdb's copy has only in-frame clones and leaves some out. The table lists 250,000 or so clones, more than 80% of them singletons, with approximately 4% in the top ten. Sequenced material: PBMCs or T cells enriched from blood (not recorded which). These receptors all come from a woman aged 25 to 39 with acute COVID-19. CDR3s leave out the opening cysteine and the closing phenylalanine or tryptophan.

v_gene	j_gene	CDR3aa
TRBV27	TRBJ2-3	ASSQTLLAGVGDTQY
TRBV28	TRBJ2-7	ASSLTGSEQY
TRBV6-5	TRBJ2-7	ASSYAEALSYEQY
TRBV28	TRBJ2-1	ASSLVAGDTSEQF
TRBV25-1	TRBJ2-7	ASSEYMVATSGPYEQY
TRBV11-2	TRBJ2-7	ASSSTGVGEQY
TRBV19	TRBJ2-5	ASRKAGGPTETQY
TRBV27	TRBJ2-7	ASSRTPPTGTSYEQY
TRBV7-6	TRBJ2-7	ASSSGGASDYEQY
TRBV3-1/TRBV3-2	TRBJ2-2	ASRRLAGVVGELF
TRBV27	TRBJ1-1	ASSSRVRNTEAF
TRBV6-5	TRBJ2-7	ASSYIAGSYEQY
TRBV3-1/TRBV3-2	TRBJ1-2	ASSQDLRGYGYT
TRBV2	TRBJ1-6	ASSDLWTTDSPLH
TRBV27	TRBJ2-7	ASSLSLVLASSYEQY
TRBV14	TRBJ2-7	ASSPPGGEQY